The next 30 T cell receptor beta chains were all read from a single sample in a study of T cell responses to AZD1222 COVID-19 vaccine. The table came from immunoSEQ multiplex PCR; TCRdb's copy has only in-frame clones and leaves some out. The data hold 150,000 to 200,000 clones, with about 89% observed a single time. Sequencing used peripheral blood, obtained 28 days after the second AZD1222 dose. These receptors all stem from an adult who received the AZD1222 COVID-19 vaccine.

CDR3 nucleotide sequence: TGCGCCAGCAGCCAAGCAGGGCCAGGATTTAATGAAAAACTGTTTTTT. Translation gives CASSQAGPGFNEKLFF. The V gene is TRBV5-1, the J gene TRBJ1-4, with D maybe TRBD1 (5 bases). The CDR3 runs to 16 residues. Deletions cut 4 bases from V and 4 bases from J, with 17 bases between. Germline CDR1 reads SGHRS; CDR2 reads YFSETQ.

The table lists this clone with a few counts. The chain is built from TRBV6-1 and TRBJ2-7; 7 nucleotides agree with TRBD1. Per germline, CDR1 MNHNS and CDR2 SASEGT. There are 14 residues in the CDR3. Trimming took 2 bases from V and 2 from J; bases not matched to a gene: 3. The CDR3 region has the DNA TGTGCCAGCAGTGAACGGGGACAGCCCTACGAGCAGTACTTC. Protein product: CASSERGQPYEQYF.

The J gene is TRBJ1-2, the V gene TRBV30, with D uncertain. Germline V gene lookup returns CDR1 GTSNPN and CDR2 SVGIG (reference sequence). V was clipped by 0 bases and J by 11 bases, with 13 bases between them. This CDR3 region has 12 residues. CDR3 in DNA: TGTGCCTGGAGTGTAGGGCAGGAAGGGTACACCTTC. Its translation is CAWSVGQEGYTF.

V gene TRBV5-6 combines with J gene TRBJ2-1, with no clear D. Germline V gene data show CDR1 as SGHDT and CDR2 as YYEEEE. Trimming left V 3 bases short and J 0 bases short, with 10 bases between. The length of the CDR3 is 15 residues. The CDR3 DNA reads as TGTGCCAGCAGCTCGGCAGTGAGCTCCTACAATGAGCAGTTCTTC. The encoded protein is CASSSAVSSYNEQFF.

The chain carries TRBV14 and TRBJ2-1, with D unclear. Trimming removed 3 bases from V and 9 bases from J, with 12 bases in between. Germline lookup yields CDR1 SGHDN and CDR2 FVKESK. This CDR3 comprises 13 residues. The CDR3 is CASSQSVTREQFF. Written as DNA, the CDR3 is TGTGCCAGCAGCCAGTCGGTCACGCGTGAGCAGTTCTTC.

The gene calls are TRBV9 and TRBJ1-2, with TRBD1 matching 7 bases. The CDR3 has 15 residues. Germline CDR1 SGDLS, CDR2 YYNGEE. V lost 4 bases, J lost 1 base, and 7 bases stayed unmatched. CDR3 amino acids: CASSFRDSYNYGYTF. The CDR3, as DNA: TGTGCCAGCAGCTTTCGGGACAGTTATAACTATGGCTACACCTTC.

This chain joins TRBV7-3 and TRBJ1-1, with a possible D match to TRBD1 (6 bases). The CDR3 sequence is 15 residues long. With 5 bases removed from V and 0 bases from J, the gap between germline ends came to 13 bases. Germline V lookup: CDR1 SGHTA, CDR2 FQGTGA. CDR3 region: CASSPGRGLNTEAFF. DNA for the CDR3: TGTGCCAGCAGCCCGGGGAGGGGGTTGAACACTGAAGCTTTCTTT.

This clone came up once. V gene TRBV19 combines with J gene TRBJ2-2, with TRBD2 matching 13 bases. The germline V gene encodes CDR1 LNHDA and CDR2 SQIVND (reference sequence). The CDR3 is 17 residues long. V was clipped by 5 bases and J by 8 bases; unmatched bases: 11. CDR3 amino acids: CASSDGLAGARSGELFF. CDR3 in DNA: TGTGCCAGTAGTGATGGACTAGCGGGAGCTAGGTCGGGGGAGCTGTTTTTT.

The chain carries TRBV28 and TRBJ1-2; the D gene is possibly TRBD1 (5 bases). CDR1 is MDHEN and CDR2 is SYDVKM in the germline V gene. The CDR3 runs 12 residues. The V end lost 3 bases, the J end lost 7 bases, and 9 bases lay between the germline ends. The chain's CDR3 is CASSFGASGYTF. For the CDR3, the DNA is TGTGCCAGCAGTTTTGGGGCGTCTGGCTACACCTTC.

This clone was counted a single time. The rearrangement joins TRBV2 to TRBJ1-2; D unclear. The CDR3 totals 14 residues. With 7 bases removed from V and 8 bases from J, the gap between germline ends came to 20 bases. Per the germline V gene, CDR1 is SNHLY and CDR2 is FYNNEI. In DNA, the CDR3 is TGTGCCAGCACAGACGGTCCCGGGGAAGGGGGCTACACCTTC. Its protein is CASTDGPGEGGYTF.

This chain connects TRBV28 to TRBJ2-7; TRBD1 is a possible D gene (6 bases). The ends were cut back, 9 bases at V and 3 bases at J, with 9 bases in the middle. CDR3 length: 11 amino acids. Per the germline V gene, CDR1 is MDHEN and CDR2 is SYDVKM. This chain's CDR3 is CASLGGYEQYF. The CDR3 DNA sequence: TGTGCCAGTTTAGGGGGCTACGAGCAGTACTTC.

The chain has TRBV7-2 and TRBJ1-2; D call uncertain. The CDR3 extends over 13 amino acids. Germline V CDR1 and CDR2: SGHTA, FQGNSA. The germline V and J ends were trimmed by 3 bases and 8 bases, with 13 bases remaining between them. CDR3 sequence (DNA): TGTGCCAGCAGCTTCCTCGGGCCCCGCGGCTACACCTTC. It translates to CASSFLGPRGYTF.

The rearrangement joins TRBV24-1 to TRBJ2-3; the D gene is possibly TRBD1 (6 bases). Germline loops: CDR1 KGHDR, CDR2 SFDVKD. CDR3 size: 14 residues. Trimming stripped 0 bases from V and 6 bases from J, with 9 bases between. The CDR3 region is CATSDLRQGDTQYF. In nucleotides, the CDR3 is TGTGCCACCAGTGATTTGCGCCAGGGGGATACGCAGTATTTT.

This clone was found once. V and J are TRBV2 and TRBJ2-2, with D perhaps given as TRBD1 or TRBD2 (5 bases each). The germline CDR1 and CDR2 sequences are SNHLY and FYNNEI. The CDR3 totals 15 residues. Deletions cut 3 bases from V and 5 bases from J, with 13 bases between. CDR3 region: CASSEQGPGTGELFF. Written as DNA, the CDR3 is TGTGCCAGCAGTGAGCAGGGCCCGGGGACCGGGGAGCTGTTTTTT.

The chain carries TRBV28 and TRBJ2-1, with TRBD2 matching 10 bases. Germline V gene lookup returns CDR1 MDHEN and CDR2 SYDVKM. J gave up 7 bases and V 7 bases, and 10 bases lay outside the gene matches. The CDR3 contains 15 residues. The CDR3 nucleotides read TGTGCCAGCAATCTAGCGGGAGAGGGCTGGAATGAGCAGTTCTTC. This translates into CASNLAGEGWNEQFF.

The V gene is TRBV19, the J gene TRBJ1-6, with TRBD1 matching over 10 bases. Germline loops: CDR1 LNHDA, CDR2 SQIVND (reference sequence). V was pared by 5 bases and J by 10 bases, with 11 bases of the junction left unmatched. The CDR3 runs 16 residues. This CDR3 is CASSPRTGGEGSPLHF. The CDR3 DNA sequence: TGTGCCAGTAGTCCGCGGACAGGGGGGGAAGGATCACCCCTCCACTTT.

The chain carries TRBV5-1 and TRBJ2-1, with D perhaps assigned TRBD1 or TRBD2 (5 bases each). Germline V gene sequence: CDR1 SGHRS, CDR2 YFSETQ. The CDR3 totals 16 residues. Trimming took 0 bases from V and 4 from J, leaving 14 bases between them. In nucleotides, the CDR3 is TGCGCCAGCAGCTTGGAGTTGGGGGAGATGTACAATGAGCAGTTCTTC. Amino acids: CASSLELGEMYNEQFF.

This sequence joins TRBV10-2 and TRBJ1-5; D is possibly TRBD1 (5 bases). This CDR3 comprises 14 residues. V dropped 11 bases and J dropped 4 bases, with 18 bases sitting between them. The germline CDR1 and CDR2 sequences are WSHSY and SAAADI. The CDR3 region has the DNA TGCGCCGCGGCGGACACGGGTGGGAATCAGCCCCAGCATTTT. Translated, it gives CAAADTGGNQPQHF.

Comments on this clone: One end of the junction does not line up with germline, which may come from a read error. The V and J genes are TRBV3-1 (or the pseudogene TRBV3-2) and TRBJ2-1; 9 bases are a match to TRBD2. The CDR3 has 13 residues. The germline V gene encodes CDR1 LGHDT and CDR2 YNNKEL (reference sequence). The CDR3 here is CASSPFLSGSWIF. CDR3 coding DNA: TGTGCCAGCAGCCCCTTTCTTAGCGGGAGCTGGATCTTC.

This clone was recorded once. The rearrangement links TRBV6-6 to TRBJ2-1, with D uncertain. V shed 6 bases and J shed 0 bases, with 9 bases lying between them. There are 14 residues in the CDR3. Germline CDR1 and CDR2: MNHNY and SVGAGI (reference sequence). CDR3 nucleotide sequence: TGTGCCAGCAGGACGTACAGCTCCTACAATGAGCAGTTCTTC. Its translation is CASRTYSSYNEQFF.

The J gene is TRBJ1-2, the V gene TRBV28; 8 nucleotides line up with TRBD1. V gave up 10 bases and J gave up 6 bases; unmatched junction bases: 13. Germline V gives CDR1 MDHEN, CDR2 SYDVKM. This CDR3 has 14 amino acids. CDR3 nucleotides: TGTGCCACTCTCTCGGACAGGGAGGTGAATGGCTACACCTTC. Protein: CATLSDREVNGYTF.

This clone has a single count. The chain joins TRBV7-9 to TRBJ2-5; a possible D gene is TRBD2 (6 bases). Germline assignment: CDR1 SEHNR and CDR2 FQNEAQ (reference sequence). The CDR3 covers 17 residues. Between the trimmed V and J ends, which lost 5 bases and 0 bases, there was a span of 19 bases. CDR3 amino acids: CASSPVRDSMYQETQYF. CDR3 DNA: TGTGCCAGCAGCCCCGTCAGGGACTCCATGTACCAAGAGACCCAGTACTTC.

The rearrangement links TRBV9 to TRBJ2-3, with no clear D. The germline CDR1 and CDR2 sequences are SGDLS and YYNGEE. V lost 1 base and J 5 bases, leaving 14 bases between the germline ends. The length of the CDR3 is 15 residues. This CDR3 reads CASSVSWIHGDTQYF. CDR3 DNA sequence: TGTGCCAGCAGCGTATCGTGGATTCATGGAGATACGCAGTATTTT.

This sequence joins TRBV18 and TRBJ2-2; TRBD1 agrees at 7 bases. Germline loops: CDR1 KGHSH, CDR2 LQKENI. The junction had 8 bases not matched to a gene; V was cut back by 3 bases and J by 1 base. The CDR3 has 17 amino acids. CDR3 bases: TGTGCCAGCTCACCGGGACGAGACAGGGAGAACACCGGGGAGCTGTTTTTT. This gives the protein CASSPGRDRENTGELFF.

V is TRBV11-1 and J is TRBJ2-2; the match to TRBD1 covers 10 bases. The CDR3 sequence is 15 residues long. V shed 4 bases and J 7 bases; nucleotides not matched to a gene: 6. From germline, CDR1 is SGHAT and CDR2 FQDESV (reference sequence). The CDR3 here is CASSSWGQGSGELFF. In DNA, the CDR3 is TGTGCCAGCAGCTCATGGGGACAGGGGAGCGGGGAGCTGTTTTTT.

The rearrangement links TRBV4-3 to TRBJ2-7, with 7 nucleotides matching TRBD2. CDR3 length equals 15 residues. V shed 0 bases and J 3 bases; nucleotides not matched to a gene: 5. Germline loops: CDR1 LGHNA, CDR2 YSLEER. The CDR3 here is CASSQEVGGVYEQYF. The CDR3 bases are TGCGCCAGCAGCCAAGAGGTGGGAGGGGTCTACGAGCAGTACTTC.

The chain joins TRBV5-1 to TRBJ2-7, with no clear D. CDR1 and CDR2 from the germline V gene are SGHRS and YFSETQ. V was trimmed by 1 base and J by 2 bases, leaving 10 bases between them. The CDR3 contains 14 residues. DNA for the CDR3: TGCGCCAGCAGCTTGAAGCCGCCTACCTACGAGCAGTACTTC. Amino acid sequence: CASSLKPPTYEQYF.

The J gene is TRBJ2-2, the V gene TRBV7-3; no firm D call. Between the trimmed V and J ends, which lost 5 bases and 1 base, there was a span of 5 bases. The CDR3 sequence is 13 residues long. CDR1 SGHTA and CDR2 FQGTGA come from the germline V gene. CDR3 in amino acids: CASSTKNTGELFF. CDR3 nucleotide sequence: TGTGCCAGCAGCACAAAGAACACCGGGGAGCTGTTTTTT.

The chain combines TRBV2 with TRBJ2-1; no reliable D call. Germline CDR1 and CDR2: SNHLY and FYNNEI. This CDR3 contains 12 residues. The V end was cut by 8 bases, the J end by 9 bases, with 14 bases between. As DNA, the CDR3 is TGTGCCAGCCCCAGCCCCCGAGGTGAGCAGTTCTTC. Amino acids: CASPSPRGEQFF.

The chain carries TRBV3-1 (or the pseudogene TRBV3-2) and TRBJ2-3; D uncertain. The CDR3 covers 13 residues. Trimming shortened V by 0 bases and J by 5 bases, and 6 bases separated the two germline ends. Germline values: CDR1 LGHDT, CDR2 YNNKEL (reference sequence). The chain's CDR3 is CASSQDSGDTQYF. The CDR3 region has the DNA TGTGCCAGCAGCCAAGATTCAGGAGATACGCAGTATTTT.